This T cell receptor (beta chain) was retrieved from a study of CD8+ T cells in alopecia areata. Across the study: The study gave treated patients oral tofacitinib at 5 to 10 mg twice daily. General study results and limits: The treated group had a single nonresponder, limiting CD8+ expansion-response conclusions. Many expanded lesional clones persisted during tofacitinib (in both scalp and blood). Lesional scalp, especially alopecia totalis/universalis, showed higher clonality than normal scalp.

Sample treatment: oral pan-JAK inhibitor, 5-10 mg twice daily. Of note for this clone: Its antigen is still unknown.

Germline CDR1 LGHNA, CDR2 YSLEER. This CDR3 region has 14 residues. V lost 1 base to trimming and J lost 5 bases; unmatched junction nucleotides: 1. cDNA prepared by RNA extraction and subsequent reverse transcription served as the template for sequencing. Sequencing used immunoSEQ multiplex PCR; TCRdb keeps in-frame clones, though not all of them. The table includes over 150,000 clones, 40% to 65% detected once. The chain employs TRBV4-3 and TRBJ2-7; 11 bases fit TRBD1. The sequences come from CD8+ T cells sorted from blood, collected at week 24, from a patient treated with tofacitinib. The sequence was collected from a human donor with alopecia areata. This CDR3 is CASSQGDRGDEQYF. CDR3 in DNA: TGCGCCAGCAGCCAAGGGGACAGGGGGGACGAGCAGTACTTC.